Here is one T cell receptor (beta chain) with its context. Its antigen is undetermined. Using immunoSEQ multiplex PCR, the repertoire was profiled, and TCRdb retains in-frame clones only, with some absent. The data show roughly 12,000 clones, about three fifths seen once. The data belong to a study of neoadjuvant anti-PD-1 for oral cavity cancer. Whole-study context: Non-progressing patients received a fourth nivolumab dose near day 43, then surgery on days 50-56. Regarding the study as a whole: Only a few patients per response group were TCR-analyzed; validation needed.

This TCR came from a person aged 35-79 years with oral cavity squamous cell carcinoma. Specimen: tumor tissue, collected before nivolumab (anti-PD-1) treatment.

The CDR3 DNA follows: TGTGCCAGCAGTTCAAATTATAGGGACTTACTAGGAAAGTACACCGGGGAGCTGTTTTTT. As protein: CASSSNYRDLLGKYTGELFF. The chain recombines TRBV28 with TRBJ2-2, with D possibly TRBD2 on 6 matching bases. CDR1 is MDHEN, CDR2 SYDVKM, per germline. V shed 4 bases and J shed 3 bases, with 27 bases lying between them. There are 20 residues in the CDR3.